This TCR beta chain was recovered during a study of T cell responses to AZD1222 COVID-19 vaccine. Study background: Pooling of second doses given at about 4 or about 12 weeks was done. Study conclusions and caveats: In the spike-specific TCR repertoire, nearly half reportedly target unmutated variant regions. White British ancestry dominated among donors, who included more females, and clonal diversity was possibly underestimated. CD4 TCRs covered the whole spike, strongest at regions 160-218 and 743-854.

There are 15 residues in the CDR3. Germline V gives CDR1 SGDLS, CDR2 YYNGEE. Trimming removed 0 bases from V and 0 bases from J, with 7 bases in between. Note on this clone: Its matching antigen is unknown.

Profiled with immunoSEQ multiplex PCR; TCRdb holds only in-frame clones, not every one. The sample includes some 130,000 clones, roughly 90% of them seen just once. This receptor was taken from an adult in good health. Sequences were derived from peripheral blood, sampled on day 0 of AZD1222 vaccination. V and J are TRBV9 and TRBJ2-1, with no clear D. CDR3 sequence (DNA): TGTGCCAGCAGCGTAGGTCCCGACTCCTACAATGAGCAGTTCTTC. Residues: CASSVGPDSYNEQFF.